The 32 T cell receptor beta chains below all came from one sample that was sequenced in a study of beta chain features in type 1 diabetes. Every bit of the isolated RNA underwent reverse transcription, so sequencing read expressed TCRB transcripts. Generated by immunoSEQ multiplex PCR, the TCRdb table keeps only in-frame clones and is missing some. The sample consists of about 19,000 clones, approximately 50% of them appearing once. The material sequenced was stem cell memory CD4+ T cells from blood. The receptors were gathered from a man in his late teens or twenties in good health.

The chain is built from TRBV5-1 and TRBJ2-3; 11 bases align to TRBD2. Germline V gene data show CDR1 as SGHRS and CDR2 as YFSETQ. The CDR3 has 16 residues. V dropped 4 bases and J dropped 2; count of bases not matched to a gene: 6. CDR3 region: CASSIGTSGFTDTQYF. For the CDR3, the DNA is TGCGCCAGCAGCATCGGGACTAGCGGCTTCACAGATACGCAGTATTTT.

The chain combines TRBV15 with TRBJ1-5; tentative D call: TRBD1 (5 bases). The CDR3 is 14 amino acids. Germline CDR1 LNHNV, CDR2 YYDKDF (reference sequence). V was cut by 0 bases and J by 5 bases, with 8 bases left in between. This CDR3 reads CATSRESGYQPQHF. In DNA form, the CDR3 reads TGTGCCACCAGCAGAGAATCAGGGTATCAGCCCCAGCATTTT.

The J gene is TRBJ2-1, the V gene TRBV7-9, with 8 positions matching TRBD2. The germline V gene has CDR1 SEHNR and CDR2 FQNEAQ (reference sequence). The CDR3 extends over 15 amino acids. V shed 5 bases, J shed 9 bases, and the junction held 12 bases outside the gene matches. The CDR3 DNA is TGTGCCAGCAGCCCGAGTCCCGGGACTAGGGGTGAGCAGTTCTTC. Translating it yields CASSPSPGTRGEQFF. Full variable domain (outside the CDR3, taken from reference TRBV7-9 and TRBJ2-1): DTGVSQNPRHKITKRGQNVTFRCDPISEHNRLYWYRQTLGQGPEFLTYFQNEAQLEKSRLLSDRFSAERPKGSFSTLEIQRTEQGDSAMYLCASSPSPGTRGEQFFGPGTRLTVL.

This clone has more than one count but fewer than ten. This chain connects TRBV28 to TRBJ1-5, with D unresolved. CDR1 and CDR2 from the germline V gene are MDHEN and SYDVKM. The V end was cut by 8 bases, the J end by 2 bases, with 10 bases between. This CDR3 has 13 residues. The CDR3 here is CASRPGGNQPQHF. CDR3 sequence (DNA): TGTGCCAGCCGCCCCGGGGGCAATCAGCCCCAGCATTTT. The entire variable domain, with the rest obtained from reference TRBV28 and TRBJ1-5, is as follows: DVKVTQSSRYLVKRTGEKVFLECVQDMDHENMFWYRQDPGLGLRLIYFSYDVKMKEKGDIPEGYSVSREKKERFSLILESASTNQTSMYLCASRPGGNQPQHFGDGTRLSIL.

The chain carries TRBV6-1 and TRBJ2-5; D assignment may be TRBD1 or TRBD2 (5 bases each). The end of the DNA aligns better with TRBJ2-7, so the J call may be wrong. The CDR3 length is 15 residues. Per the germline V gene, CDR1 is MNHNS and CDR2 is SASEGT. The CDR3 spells CASSARDGGSYEQYF. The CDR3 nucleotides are TGTGCCAGCAGTGCCAGGGATGGGGGCTCCTACGAGCAGTACTTC.

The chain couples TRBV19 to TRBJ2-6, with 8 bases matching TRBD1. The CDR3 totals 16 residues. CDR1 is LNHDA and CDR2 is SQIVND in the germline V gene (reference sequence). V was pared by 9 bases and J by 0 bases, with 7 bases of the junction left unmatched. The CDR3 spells CASGQGTNSGANVLTF. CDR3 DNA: TGTGCCAGCGGACAGGGAACTAACTCTGGGGCCAACGTCCTGACTTTC.

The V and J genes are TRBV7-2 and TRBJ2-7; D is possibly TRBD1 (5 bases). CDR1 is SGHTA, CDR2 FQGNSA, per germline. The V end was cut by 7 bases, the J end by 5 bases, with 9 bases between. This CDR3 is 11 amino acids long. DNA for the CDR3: TGTGCCAGCAAAGGGGCGCACGAGCAGTACTTC. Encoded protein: CASKGAHEQYF.

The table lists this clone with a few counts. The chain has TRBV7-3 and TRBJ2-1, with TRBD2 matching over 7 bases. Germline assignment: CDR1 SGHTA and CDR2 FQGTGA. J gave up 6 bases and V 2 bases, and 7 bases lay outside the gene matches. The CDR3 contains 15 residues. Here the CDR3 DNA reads TGTGCCAGCAGCTTATTCGTGGGACTAATCAATGAGCAGTTCTTC. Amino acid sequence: CASSLFVGLINEQFF.

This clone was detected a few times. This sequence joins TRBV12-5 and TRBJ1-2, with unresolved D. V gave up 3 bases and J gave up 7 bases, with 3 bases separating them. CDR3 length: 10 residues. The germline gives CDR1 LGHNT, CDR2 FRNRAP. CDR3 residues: CASGFGGYTF. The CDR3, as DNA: TGTGCTAGTGGTTTCGGTGGCTACACCTTC.

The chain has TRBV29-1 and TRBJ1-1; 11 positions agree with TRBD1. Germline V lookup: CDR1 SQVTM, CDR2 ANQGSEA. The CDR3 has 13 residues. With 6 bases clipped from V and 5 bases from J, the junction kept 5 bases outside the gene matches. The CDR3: CSVRTGGETEAFF. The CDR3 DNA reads TGCAGCGTACGGACAGGGGGCGAGACTGAAGCTTTCTTT.

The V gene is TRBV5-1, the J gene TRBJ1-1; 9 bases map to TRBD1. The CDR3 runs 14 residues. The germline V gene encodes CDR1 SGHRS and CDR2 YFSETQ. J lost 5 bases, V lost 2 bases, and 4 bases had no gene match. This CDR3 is CASSFTGGRTEAFF. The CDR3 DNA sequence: TGCGCCAGCAGCTTCACAGGGGGCCGGACTGAAGCTTTCTTT.

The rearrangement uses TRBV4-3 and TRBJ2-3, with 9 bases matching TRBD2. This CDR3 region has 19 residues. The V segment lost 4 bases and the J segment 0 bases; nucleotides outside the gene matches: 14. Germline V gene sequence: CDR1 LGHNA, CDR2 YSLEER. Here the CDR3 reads CASSRRTSVLPTSTDTQYF. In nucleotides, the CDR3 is TGCGCCAGCAGCCGTCGGACTAGCGTCCTCCCTACTAGCACAGATACGCAGTATTTT.

The chain's CDR3 is CASSLSRIDYEQYF. CDR3 in DNA: TGTGCCAGCAGTTTATCGCGGATCGACTACGAGCAGTACTTC. The chain couples TRBV28 to TRBJ2-7; D uncertain. The CDR3 covers 14 residues. Germline CDR1 reads MDHEN; CDR2 reads SYDVKM. Trimming cost V 1 base and J 3 bases, with 10 bases left between them.

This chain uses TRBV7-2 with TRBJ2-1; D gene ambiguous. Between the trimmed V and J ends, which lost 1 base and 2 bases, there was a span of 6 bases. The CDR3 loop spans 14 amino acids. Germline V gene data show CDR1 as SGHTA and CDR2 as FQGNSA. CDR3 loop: CASSLGSTYNEQFF. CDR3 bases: TGTGCCAGCAGCTTAGGGAGTACCTACAATGAGCAGTTCTTC.

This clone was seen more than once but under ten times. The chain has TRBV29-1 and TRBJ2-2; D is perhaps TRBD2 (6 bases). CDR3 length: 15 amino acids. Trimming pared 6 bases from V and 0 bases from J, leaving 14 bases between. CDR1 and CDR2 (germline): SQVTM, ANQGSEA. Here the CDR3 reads CSVAPPGANTGELFF. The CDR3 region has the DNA TGCAGCGTGGCCCCCCCGGGGGCGAACACCGGGGAGCTGTTTTTT.

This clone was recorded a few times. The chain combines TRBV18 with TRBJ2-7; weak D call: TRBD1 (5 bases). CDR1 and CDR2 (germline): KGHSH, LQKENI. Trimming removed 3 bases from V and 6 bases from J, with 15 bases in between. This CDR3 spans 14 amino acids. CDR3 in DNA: TGTGCCAGCTCACCCCTGGACACTTTGGGCGAGCAGTACTTC. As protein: CASSPLDTLGEQYF.

The CDR3 is CASSRRQGVGETQYF. As DNA, the CDR3 is TGTGCCAGCAGTCGAAGACAGGGGGTCGGGGAGACCCAGTACTTC. V usage is TRBV5-6 and J usage is TRBJ2-5, with 9 bases fitting TRBD1. Germline CDR1 and CDR2: SGHDT and YYEEEE. V lost 5 bases and J lost 5; bases outside the gene matches: 10. CDR3 length: 15 residues.

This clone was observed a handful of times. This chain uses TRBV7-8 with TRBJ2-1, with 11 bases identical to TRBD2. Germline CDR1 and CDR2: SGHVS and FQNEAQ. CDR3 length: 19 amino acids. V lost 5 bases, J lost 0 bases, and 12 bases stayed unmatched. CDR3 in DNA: TGTGCCAGCAGCCGTGGGACTAGCGGCCTCCCGAGCTCCTACAATGAGCAGTTCTTC. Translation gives CASSRGTSGLPSSYNEQFF. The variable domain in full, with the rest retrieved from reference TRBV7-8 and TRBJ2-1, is GAGVSQSPRYKVAKRGQDVALRCDPISGHVSLFWYQQALGQGPEFLTYFQNEAQLDKSGLPSDRFFAERPEGSVSTLKIQRTQQEDSAVYLCASSRGTSGLPSSYNEQFFGPGTRLTVL.

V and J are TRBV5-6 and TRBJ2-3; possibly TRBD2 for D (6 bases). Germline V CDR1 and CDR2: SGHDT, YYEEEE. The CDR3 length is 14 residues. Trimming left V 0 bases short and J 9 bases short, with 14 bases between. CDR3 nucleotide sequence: TGTGCCAGCAGCTTGGTCGCGGGGCGGTCAACGCAGTATTTT. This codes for CASSLVAGRSTQYF.

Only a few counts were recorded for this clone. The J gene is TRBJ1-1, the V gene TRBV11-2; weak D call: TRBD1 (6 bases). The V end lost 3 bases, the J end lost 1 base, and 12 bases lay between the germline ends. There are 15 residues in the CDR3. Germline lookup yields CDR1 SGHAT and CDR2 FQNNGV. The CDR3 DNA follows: TGTGCCAGCAGCTTCCCGACAGGAGAGAACACTGAAGCTTTCTTT. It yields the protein CASSFPTGENTEAFF.

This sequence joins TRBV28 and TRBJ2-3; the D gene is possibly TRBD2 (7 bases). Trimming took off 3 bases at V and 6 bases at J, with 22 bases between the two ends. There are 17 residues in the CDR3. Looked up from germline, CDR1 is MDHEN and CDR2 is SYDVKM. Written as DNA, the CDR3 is TGTGCCAGCAGTTTGTCGGAAGTGGGGGGGCCGAGGGATACGCAGTATTTT. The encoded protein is CASSLSEVGGPRDTQYF.

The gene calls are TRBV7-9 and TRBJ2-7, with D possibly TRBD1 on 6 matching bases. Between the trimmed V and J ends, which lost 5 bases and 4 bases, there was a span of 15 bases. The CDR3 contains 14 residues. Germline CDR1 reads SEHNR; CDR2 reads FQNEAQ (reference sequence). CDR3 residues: CASSPQGPIYEQYF. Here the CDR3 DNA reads TGTGCCAGCAGCCCCCAGGGGCCGATTTACGAGCAGTACTTC.

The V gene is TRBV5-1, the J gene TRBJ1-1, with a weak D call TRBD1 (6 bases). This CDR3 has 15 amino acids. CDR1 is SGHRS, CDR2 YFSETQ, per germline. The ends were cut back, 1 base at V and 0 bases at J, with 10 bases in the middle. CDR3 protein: CASSLRQGMNTEAFF. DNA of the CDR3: TGCGCCAGCAGCTTGAGGCAGGGGATGAACACTGAAGCTTTCTTT.

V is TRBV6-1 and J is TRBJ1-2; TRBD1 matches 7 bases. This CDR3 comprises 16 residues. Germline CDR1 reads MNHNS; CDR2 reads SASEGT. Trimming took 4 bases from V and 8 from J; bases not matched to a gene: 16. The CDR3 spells CASSGGLDRITRGYTF. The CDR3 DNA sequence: TGTGCCAGCAGTGGGGGGTTGGACAGGATTACTAGGGGCTACACCTTC.

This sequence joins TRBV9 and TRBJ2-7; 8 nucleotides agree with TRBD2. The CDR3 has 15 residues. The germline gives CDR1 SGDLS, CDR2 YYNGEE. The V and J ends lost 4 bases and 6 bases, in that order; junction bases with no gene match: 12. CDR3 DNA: TGTGCCAGCAGCAAAGCGGGGGTATCGACTAGCGAGCAGTACTTC. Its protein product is CASSKAGVSTSEQYF.

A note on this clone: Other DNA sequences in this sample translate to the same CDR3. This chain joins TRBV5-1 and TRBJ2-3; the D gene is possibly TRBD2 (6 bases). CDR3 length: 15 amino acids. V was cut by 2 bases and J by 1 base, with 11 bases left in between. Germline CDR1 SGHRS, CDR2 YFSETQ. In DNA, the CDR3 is TGCGCCAGCAGCTTTAGCGGCGGGGGCACAGATACGCAGTATTTT. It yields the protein CASSFSGGGTDTQYF.

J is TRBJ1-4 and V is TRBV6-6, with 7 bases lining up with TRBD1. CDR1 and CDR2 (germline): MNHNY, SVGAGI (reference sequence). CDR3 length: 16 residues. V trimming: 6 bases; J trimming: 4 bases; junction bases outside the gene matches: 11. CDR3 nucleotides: TGTGCCAGCAGGAAACCCGGGACAGCTTATAATGAAAAACTGTTTTTT. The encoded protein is CASRKPGTAYNEKLFF.

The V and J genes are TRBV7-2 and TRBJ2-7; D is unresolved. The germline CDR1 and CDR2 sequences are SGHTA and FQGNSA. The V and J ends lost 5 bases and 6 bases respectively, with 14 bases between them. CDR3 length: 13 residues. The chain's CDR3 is CASSRGWPPEQYF. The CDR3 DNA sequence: TGTGCCAGCAGCCGCGGCTGGCCCCCCGAGCAGTACTTC.

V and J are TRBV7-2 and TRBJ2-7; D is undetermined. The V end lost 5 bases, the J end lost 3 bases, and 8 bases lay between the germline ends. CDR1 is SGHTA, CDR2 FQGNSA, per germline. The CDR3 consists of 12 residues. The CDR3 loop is CASSPSHYEQYF. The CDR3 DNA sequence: TGTGCCAGCAGCCCAAGCCACTACGAGCAGTACTTC.

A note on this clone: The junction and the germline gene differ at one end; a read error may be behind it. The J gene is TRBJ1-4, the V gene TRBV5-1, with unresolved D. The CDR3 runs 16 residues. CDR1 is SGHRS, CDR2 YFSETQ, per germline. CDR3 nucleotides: TGCGCCAGCAGTTTGGTACCCGGCAGGCTTAATGAAAAACTGTTTTTT. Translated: CASSLVPGRLNEKLFF. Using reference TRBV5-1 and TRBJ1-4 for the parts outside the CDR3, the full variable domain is KAGVTQTPRYLIKTRGQQVTLSCSPISGHRSVSWYQQTPGQGLQFLFEYFSETQRNKGNFPGRFSGRQFSNSRSEMNVSTLELGDSALYLCASSLVPGRLNEKLFFGSGTQLSVL.

The CDR3 sequence is CATSRDQGGVDEQYF. CDR3 nucleotide sequence: TGTGCCACCAGCAGAGACCAAGGGGGAGTCGACGAGCAGTACTTC. The chain links TRBV15 to TRBJ2-7; D perhaps matches TRBD1 (6 bases). The V end lost 0 bases, the J end lost 5 bases, and 14 bases lay between the germline ends. The CDR3 has 15 amino acids. Germline CDR1 LNHNV, CDR2 YYDKDF (reference sequence).

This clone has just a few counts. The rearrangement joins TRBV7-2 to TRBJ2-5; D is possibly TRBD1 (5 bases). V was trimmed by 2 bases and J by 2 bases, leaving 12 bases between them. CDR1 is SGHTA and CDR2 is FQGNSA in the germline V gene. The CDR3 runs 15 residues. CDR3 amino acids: CASSLQGPEQETQYF. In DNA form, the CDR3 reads TGTGCCAGCAGCTTACAGGGCCCAGAGCAAGAGACCCAGTACTTC.